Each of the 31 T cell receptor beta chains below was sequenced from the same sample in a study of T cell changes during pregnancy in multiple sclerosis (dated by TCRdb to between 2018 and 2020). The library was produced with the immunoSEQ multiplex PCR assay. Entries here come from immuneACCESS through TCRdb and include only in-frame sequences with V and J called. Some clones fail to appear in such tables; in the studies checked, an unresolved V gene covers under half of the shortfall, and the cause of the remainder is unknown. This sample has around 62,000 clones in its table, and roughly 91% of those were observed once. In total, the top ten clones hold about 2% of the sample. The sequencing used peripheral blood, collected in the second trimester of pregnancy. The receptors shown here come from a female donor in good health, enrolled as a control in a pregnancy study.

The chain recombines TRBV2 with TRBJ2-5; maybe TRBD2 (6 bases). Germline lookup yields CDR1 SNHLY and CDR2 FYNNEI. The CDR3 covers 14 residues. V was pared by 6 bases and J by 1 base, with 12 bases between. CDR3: CASSGDSGQETQYF. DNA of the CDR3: TGTGCCAGCAGCGGGGACTCCGGCCAAGAGACCCAGTACTTC.

The CDR3 region is CSAFSYEQFF. DNA for the CDR3: TGCAGCGCCTTTAGCTATGAGCAGTTCTTC. This rearrangement joins TRBV29-1 to TRBJ2-1; D uncertain. In germline, CDR1 is SQVTM, CDR2 ANQGSEA. V was cut by 7 bases and J by 8 bases, with 9 bases left in between. The CDR3 loop spans 10 amino acids.

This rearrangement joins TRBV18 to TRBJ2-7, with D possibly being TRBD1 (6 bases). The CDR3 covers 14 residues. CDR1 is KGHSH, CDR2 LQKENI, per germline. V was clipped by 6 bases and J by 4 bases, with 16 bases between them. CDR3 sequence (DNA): TGTGCCAGCTCGCACAGGGTAGAGAAATACGAGCAGTACTTC. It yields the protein CASSHRVEKYEQYF. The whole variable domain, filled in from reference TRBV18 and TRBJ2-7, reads NAGVMQNPRHLVRRRGQEARLRCSPMKGHSHVYWYRQLPEEGLKFMVYLQKENIIDESGMPKERFSAEFPKEGPSILRIQQVVRGDSAAYFCASSHRVEKYEQYFGPGTRLTVT.

The CDR3 coding sequence is TGTGCCAGCAGCTTGGGAGCGCTAGGCTCTGGAAACACCATATATTTT. It is translated as CASSLGALGSGNTIYF. The chain combines TRBV5-4 with TRBJ1-3; the D is unclear. The CDR3 covers 16 residues. V gave up 0 bases and J gave up 0 bases, with 10 bases separating them. Germline assignment: CDR1 SGHNT and CDR2 YYREEE (reference sequence).

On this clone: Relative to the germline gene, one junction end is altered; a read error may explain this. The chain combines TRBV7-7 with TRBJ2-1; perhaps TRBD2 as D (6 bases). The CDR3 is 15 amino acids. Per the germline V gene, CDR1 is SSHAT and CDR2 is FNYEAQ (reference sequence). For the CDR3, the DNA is TGTGCTAGCAGCTTAGAAGGGAGGTCCTACAATGAGCAGTTCTTC. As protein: CASSLEGRSYNEQFF.

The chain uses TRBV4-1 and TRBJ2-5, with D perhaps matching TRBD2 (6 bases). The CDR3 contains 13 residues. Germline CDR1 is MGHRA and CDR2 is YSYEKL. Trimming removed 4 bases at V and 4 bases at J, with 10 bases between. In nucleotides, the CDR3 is TGCGCCAGCAGCCCGGGAGTTGGAGAGACCCAGTACTTC. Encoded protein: CASSPGVGETQYF.

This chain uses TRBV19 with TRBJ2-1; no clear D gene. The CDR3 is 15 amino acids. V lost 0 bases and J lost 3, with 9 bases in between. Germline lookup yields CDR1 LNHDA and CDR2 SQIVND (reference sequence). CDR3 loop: CASSIDPNSYNEQFF. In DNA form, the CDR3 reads TGTGCCAGTAGTATAGATCCTAATAGCTACAATGAGCAGTTCTTC.

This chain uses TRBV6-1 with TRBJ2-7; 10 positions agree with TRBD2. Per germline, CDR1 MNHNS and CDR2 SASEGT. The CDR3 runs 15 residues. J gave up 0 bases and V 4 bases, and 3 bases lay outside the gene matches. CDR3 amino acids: CASSVLAGTSYEQYF. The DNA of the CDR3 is TGTGCCAGCAGTGTACTAGCGGGGACCTCCTACGAGCAGTACTTC.

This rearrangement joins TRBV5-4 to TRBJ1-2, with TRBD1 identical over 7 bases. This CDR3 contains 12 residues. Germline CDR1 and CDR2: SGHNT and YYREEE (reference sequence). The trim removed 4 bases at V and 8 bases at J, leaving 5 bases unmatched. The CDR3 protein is CASSTGVRGYTF. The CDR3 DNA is TGTGCCAGCAGCACAGGGGTTAGAGGCTACACCTTC.

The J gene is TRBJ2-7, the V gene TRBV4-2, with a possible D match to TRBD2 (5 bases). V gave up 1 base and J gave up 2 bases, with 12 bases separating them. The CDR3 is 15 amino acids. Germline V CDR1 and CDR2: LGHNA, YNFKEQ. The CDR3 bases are TGTGCCAGCAGCCAAGGGACTCACTTTCCCTACGAGCAGTACTTC. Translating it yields CASSQGTHFPYEQYF.

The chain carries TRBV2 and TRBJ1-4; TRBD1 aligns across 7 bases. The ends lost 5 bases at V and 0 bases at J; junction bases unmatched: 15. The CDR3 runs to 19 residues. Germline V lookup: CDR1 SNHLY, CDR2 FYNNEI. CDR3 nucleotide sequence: TGTGCCAGCAGTCCTCCCATATTTGCTGGGACAGCAACTAATGAAAAACTGTTTTTT. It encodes CASSPPIFAGTATNEKLFF. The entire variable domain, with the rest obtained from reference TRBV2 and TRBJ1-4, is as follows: EPEVTQTPSHQVTQMGQEVILRCVPISNHLYFYWYRQILGQKVEFLVSFYNNEISEKSEIFDDQFSVERPDGSNFTLKIRSTKLEDSAMYFCASSPPIFAGTATNEKLFFGSGTQLSVL.

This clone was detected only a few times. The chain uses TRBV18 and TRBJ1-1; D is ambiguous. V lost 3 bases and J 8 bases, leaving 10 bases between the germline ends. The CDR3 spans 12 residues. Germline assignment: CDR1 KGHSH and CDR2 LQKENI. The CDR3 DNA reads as TGTGCCAGCTCACCCTTAGACGGGGAAGCTTTCTTT. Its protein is CASSPLDGEAFF.

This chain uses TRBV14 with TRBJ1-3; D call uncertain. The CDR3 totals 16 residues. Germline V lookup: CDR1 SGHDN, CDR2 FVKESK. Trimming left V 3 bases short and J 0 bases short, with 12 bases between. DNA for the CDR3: TGTGCCAGCAGCCATCGACTACGGAGCTCTGGAAACACCATATATTTT. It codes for CASSHRLRSSGNTIYF.

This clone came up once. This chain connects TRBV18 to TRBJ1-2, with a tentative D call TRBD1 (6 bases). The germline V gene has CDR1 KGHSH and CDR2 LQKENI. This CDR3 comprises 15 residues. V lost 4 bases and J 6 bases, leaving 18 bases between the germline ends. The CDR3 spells CASSLTGKGNDGYTF. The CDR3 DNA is TGTGCCAGCTCACTTACAGGGAAGGGGAACGATGGCTACACCTTC.

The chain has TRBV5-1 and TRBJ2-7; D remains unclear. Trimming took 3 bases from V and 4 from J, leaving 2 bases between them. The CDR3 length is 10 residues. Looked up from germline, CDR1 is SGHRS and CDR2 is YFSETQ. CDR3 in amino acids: CASSSYEQYF. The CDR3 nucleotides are TGCGCCAGCAGCTCGTACGAGCAGTACTTC.

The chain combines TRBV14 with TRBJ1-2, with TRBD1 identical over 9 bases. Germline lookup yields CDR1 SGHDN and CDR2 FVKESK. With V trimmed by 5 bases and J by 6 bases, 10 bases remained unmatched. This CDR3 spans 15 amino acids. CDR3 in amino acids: CASSYSQGAPHGYTF. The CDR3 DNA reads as TGTGCCAGCAGCTATTCACAGGGGGCGCCGCATGGCTACACCTTC.

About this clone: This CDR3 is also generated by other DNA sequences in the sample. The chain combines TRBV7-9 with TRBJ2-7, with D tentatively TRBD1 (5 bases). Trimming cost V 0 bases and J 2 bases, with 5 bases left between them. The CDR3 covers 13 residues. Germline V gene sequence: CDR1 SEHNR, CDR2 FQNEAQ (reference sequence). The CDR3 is CASSLAGAYEQYF. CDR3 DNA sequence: TGTGCCAGCAGCTTAGCAGGGGCCTACGAGCAGTACTTC.

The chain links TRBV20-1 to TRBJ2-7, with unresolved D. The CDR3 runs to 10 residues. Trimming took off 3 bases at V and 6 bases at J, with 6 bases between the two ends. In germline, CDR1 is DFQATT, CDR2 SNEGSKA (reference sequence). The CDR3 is CSASPGEQYF. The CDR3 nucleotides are TGCAGTGCTAGCCCCGGCGAGCAGTACTTC.

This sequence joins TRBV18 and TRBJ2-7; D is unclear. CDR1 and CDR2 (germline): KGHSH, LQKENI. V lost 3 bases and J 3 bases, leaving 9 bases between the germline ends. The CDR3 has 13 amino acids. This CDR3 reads CASSPNPSYEQYF. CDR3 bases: TGTGCCAGCTCACCGAATCCCAGCTACGAGCAGTACTTC.

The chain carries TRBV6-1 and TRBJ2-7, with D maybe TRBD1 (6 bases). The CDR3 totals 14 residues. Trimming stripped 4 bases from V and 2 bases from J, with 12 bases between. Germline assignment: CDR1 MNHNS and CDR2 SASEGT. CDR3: CASSGGGEAYEQYF. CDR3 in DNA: TGTGCCAGCAGTGGTGGGGGCGAAGCCTACGAGCAGTACTTC.

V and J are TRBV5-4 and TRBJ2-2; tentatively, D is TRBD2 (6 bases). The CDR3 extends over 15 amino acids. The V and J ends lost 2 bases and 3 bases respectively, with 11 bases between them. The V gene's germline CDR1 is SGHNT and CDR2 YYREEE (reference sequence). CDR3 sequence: CASSLAGRYTGELFF. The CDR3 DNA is TGTGCCAGCAGCTTAGCGGGCAGGTACACCGGGGAGCTGTTTTTT.

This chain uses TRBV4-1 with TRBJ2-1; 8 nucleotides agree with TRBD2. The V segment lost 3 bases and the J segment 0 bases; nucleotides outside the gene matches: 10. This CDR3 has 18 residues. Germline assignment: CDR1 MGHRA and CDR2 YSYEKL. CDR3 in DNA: TGCGCCAGCAGCCAGCCTACGGGACTAGTCCCCTCCTACAATGAGCAGTTCTTC. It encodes CASSQPTGLVPSYNEQFF.

CDR3 sequence (DNA): TGCGCCAGCAGCCAAGTTTGGGCGGGACAGGCTTCCTCCTACTCCTACAATGAGCAGTTCTTC. Translation: CASSQVWAGQASSYSYNEQFF. The genes are TRBV4-1 and TRBJ2-1; 8 bases map to TRBD1. The CDR3 sequence is 21 residues long. The V gene's germline CDR1 is MGHRA and CDR2 YSYEKL. J was trimmed by 0 bases and V by 1 base; bases with no gene match: 17.

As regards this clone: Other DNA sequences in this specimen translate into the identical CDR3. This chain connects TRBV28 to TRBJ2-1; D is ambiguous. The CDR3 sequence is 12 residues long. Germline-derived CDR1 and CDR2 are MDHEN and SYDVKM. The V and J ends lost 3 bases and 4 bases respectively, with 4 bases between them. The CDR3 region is CASSFGYNEQFF. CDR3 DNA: TGTGCCAGCAGTTTCGGGTACAATGAGCAGTTCTTC.

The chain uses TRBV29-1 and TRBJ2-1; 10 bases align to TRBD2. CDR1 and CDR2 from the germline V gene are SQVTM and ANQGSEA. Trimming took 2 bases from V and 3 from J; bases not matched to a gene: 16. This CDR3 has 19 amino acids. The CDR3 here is CSVERASGGATELYNEQFF. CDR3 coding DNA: TGCAGCGTTGAAAGGGCTAGCGGGGGAGCCACGGAGCTCTACAATGAGCAGTTCTTC.

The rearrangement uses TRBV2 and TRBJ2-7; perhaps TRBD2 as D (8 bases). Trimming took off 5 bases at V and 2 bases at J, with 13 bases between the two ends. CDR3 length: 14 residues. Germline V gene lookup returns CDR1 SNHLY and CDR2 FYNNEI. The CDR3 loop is CASSYSGTAYEQYF. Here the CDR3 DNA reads TGTGCCAGCAGTTATAGCGGGACAGCCTACGAGCAGTACTTC.

The CDR3 nucleotides are TGTGCCAGCAGCTTTGAGCGGGCGGACAATGAGCAGTTCTTC. It specifies CASSFERADNEQFF. The rearrangement links TRBV12-1 to TRBJ2-1; the D call TRBD2 from the table was never checked on the DNA. TRBV12-1 is tagged as a pseudogene. The CDR3 totals 14 residues.

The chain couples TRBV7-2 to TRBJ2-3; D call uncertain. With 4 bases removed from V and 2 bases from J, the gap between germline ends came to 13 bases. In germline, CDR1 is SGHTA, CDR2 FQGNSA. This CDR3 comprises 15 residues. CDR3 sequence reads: CASSSGQTATDTQYF. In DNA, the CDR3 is TGTGCCAGCAGCTCGGGTCAGACCGCCACAGATACGCAGTATTTT.

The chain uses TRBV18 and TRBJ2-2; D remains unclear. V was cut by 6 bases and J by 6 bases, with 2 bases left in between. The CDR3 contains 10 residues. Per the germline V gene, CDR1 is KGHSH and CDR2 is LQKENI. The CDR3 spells CASSAGELFF. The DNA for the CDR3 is TGTGCCAGCTCCGCCGGGGAGCTGTTTTTT.

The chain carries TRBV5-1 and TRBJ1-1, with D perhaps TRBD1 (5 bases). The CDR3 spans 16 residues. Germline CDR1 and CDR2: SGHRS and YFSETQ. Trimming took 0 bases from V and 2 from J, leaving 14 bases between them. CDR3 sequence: CASSLAGQGPNTEAFF. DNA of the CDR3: TGCGCCAGCAGCTTGGCCGGTCAGGGTCCAAACACTGAAGCTTTCTTT.

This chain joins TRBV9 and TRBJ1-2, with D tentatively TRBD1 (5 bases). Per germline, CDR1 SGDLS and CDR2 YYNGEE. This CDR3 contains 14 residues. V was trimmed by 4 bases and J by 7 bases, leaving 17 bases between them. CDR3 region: CASSSVSREGGYTF. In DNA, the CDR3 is TGTGCCAGCAGCAGCGTCTCCAGGGAAGGTGGCTACACCTTC.